Listed below are T cell receptor beta chains from one sample, sequenced in a study of tumour-infiltrating T cells in Burkitt lymphoma. Sequencing used immunoSEQ multiplex PCR; TCRdb keeps in-frame clones, though not all of them. The sample shows some 13,000 clones, over 75% of them seen only once. Sequencing used tumor tissue. The receptors were sampled from a human donor with diffuse large B-cell lymphoma. Both conserved end residues are part of each CDR3. Fields, in order: D gene, V gene, J gene, clone size, CDR3 protein, CDR3 DNA. The D gene is left open where the match is weak. Clone size is given for some rows only: seen once, a few or many times, or a class if the clone is expanded.

D: TRBD2; V: TRBV28; J: TRBJ2-1; size: -; CDR3: CASSSTSGGAGQFF; DNA: TGTGCCAGCAGTTCGACTAGCGGGGGGGCCGGGCAGTTCTTC
D: TRBD2; V: TRBV5-6; J: TRBJ2-3; size: -; CDR3: CASSPGLAGGPGYTQYF; DNA: TGTGCCAGCAGCCCGGGACTAGCGGGAGGGCCGGGGTATACGCAGTATTTT
D: -; V: TRBV6-5; J: TRBJ1-2; size: -; CDR3: CASGPKPGNYGYTF; DNA: TGTGCCAGCGGCCCAAAACCAGGGAACTATGGCTACACCTTC
D: -; V: TRBV9; J: TRBJ2-2; size: -; CDR3: CASSVDGNTGELFF; DNA: TGTGCCAGCAGCGTAGATGGGAACACCGGGGAGCTGTTTTTT
D: -; V: TRBV6-5; J: TRBJ2-3; size: -; CDR3: CASSYSGAVDTDTQYF; DNA: TGTGCCAGCAGTTACTCTGGCGCGGTTGACACAGATACGCAGTATTTT
D: TRBD1; V: TRBV10-3; J: TRBJ1-1; size: few; CDR3: CAISLTGGTEAFF; DNA: TGTGCCATCAGCCTTACAGGGGGGACTGAAGCTTTCTTT
D: TRBD2; V: TRBV5-1; J: TRBJ2-1; size: -; CDR3: CASSLTWTSGIQHNEQFF; DNA: TGCGCCAGCAGCTTAACCTGGACTAGCGGGATCCAACACAATGAGCAGTTCTTC
D: TRBD1; V: TRBV4-2; J: TRBJ2-1; size: -; CDR3: CASSQRDRGNEQFF; DNA: TGTGCCAGCAGCCAACGGGACAGGGGAAATGAGCAGTTCTTC
D: -; V: TRBV9; J: TRBJ1-6; size: -; CDR3: CASSVGANSPLHF; DNA: TGTGCCAGCAGCGTAGGGGCAAATTCACCCCTCCACTTT
D: -; V: TRBV5-1; J: TRBJ1-1; size: few; CDR3: CASSLVSRGVPEAFF; DNA: TGCGCCAGCAGCTTGGTGTCACGCGGGGTTCCTGAAGCTTTCTTT
D: -; V: TRBV7-8; J: TRBJ1-1; size: -; CDR3: CASSLEGSFEAFF; DNA: TGTGCCAGCAGCTTAGAAGGGAGTTTCGAAGCTTTCTTT
D: TRBD1; V: TRBV6-1; J: TRBJ2-2; size: -; CDR3: CASSRQGLNTGELFF; DNA: TGTGCCAGCAGTCGACAGGGGCTCAACACCGGGGAGCTGTTTTTT
D: -; V: TRBV9; J: TRBJ2-7; size: -; CDR3: CASSVGTSPTYEQYF; DNA: TGTGCCAGCAGCGTAGGAACTAGCCCTACCTACGAGCAGTACTTC